This entry lists 5 T cell receptor beta chains sequenced from one sample in a study of shared clonotypes between healthy human individuals. Repertoires were generated with immunoSEQ multiplex PCR, while TCRdb's copy carries only in-frame clones and drops some. The table includes around 370,000 clones, about 96% detected once. Input material: memory CD8+ T cells sorted from blood. Subset of the sample: CD45RO+ cells pooled with CCR7-negative TemRA cells. These receptor sequences come from a man aged 25 to 40 in good health.

The rearrangement uses TRBV7-2 and TRBJ2-3; 10 nucleotides match TRBD2. The CDR3 runs to 16 residues. J lost 2 bases, V lost 3 bases, and 5 bases had no gene match. The V gene's germline CDR1 is SGHTA and CDR2 FQGNSA. The CDR3 bases are TGTGCCAGCAGCTTTGTCGGGACTAGCGCCACAGATACGCAGTATTTT. Translation gives CASSFVGTSATDTQYF.

The chain uses TRBV19 and TRBJ1-1; no clear D gene. V was cut by 7 bases and J by 2 bases, with 11 bases left in between. CDR1 and CDR2 (germline): LNHDA, SQIVND (reference sequence). The CDR3 spans 13 residues. As DNA, the CDR3 is TGTGCCAGTACGGTCTCGGGCAACACTGAAGCTTTCTTT. Its protein product is CASTVSGNTEAFF.

The V call is TRBV9, the J call TRBJ2-1; D unclear. This CDR3 has 15 amino acids. V lost 0 bases and J 0 bases, leaving 7 bases between the germline ends. CDR1 is SGDLS, CDR2 YYNGEE, per germline. The CDR3 region has the DNA TGTGCCAGCAGCGTAGAAATCAGCTCCTACAATGAGCAGTTCTTC. Encoded protein: CASSVEISSYNEQFF.

V gene TRBV2 combines with J gene TRBJ2-4; possible D gene TRBD1, 5 bases. V dropped 8 bases and J dropped 0 bases, with 8 bases sitting between them. Germline V CDR1 and CDR2: SNHLY, FYNNEI. The CDR3 extends over 13 amino acids. CDR3 in amino acids: CASSTVAKNIQYF. CDR3 coding DNA: TGTGCCAGCTCGACAGTAGCCAAAAACATTCAGTACTTC.

In regard to this clone: A junction boundary mismatches the germline segment, possibly from a read error. The V call is TRBV6-1, the J call TRBJ2-7, with D tentatively TRBD1 or TRBD2 (5 bases each). This CDR3 is built from 11 residues. CDR1 is MNHNS, CDR2 SASEGT, per germline. The CDR3 DNA reads as TGTGCCAGCACGGTTACGGGGCGAACTTCTTTC. Translating gives CASTVTGRTSF.